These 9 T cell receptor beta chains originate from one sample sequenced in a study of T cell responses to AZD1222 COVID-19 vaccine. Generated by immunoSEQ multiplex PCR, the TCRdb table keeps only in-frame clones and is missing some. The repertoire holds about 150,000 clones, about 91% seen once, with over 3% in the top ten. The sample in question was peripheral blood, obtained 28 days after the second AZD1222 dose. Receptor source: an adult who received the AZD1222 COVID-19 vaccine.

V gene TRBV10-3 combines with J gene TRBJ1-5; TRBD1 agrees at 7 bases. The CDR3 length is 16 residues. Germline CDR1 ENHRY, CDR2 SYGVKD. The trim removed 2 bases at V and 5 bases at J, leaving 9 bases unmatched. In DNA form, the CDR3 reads TGTGCCATCAGTGAGCATTCAGGGGGTCGTTATCAGCCCCAGCATTTT. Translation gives CAISEHSGGRYQPQHF.

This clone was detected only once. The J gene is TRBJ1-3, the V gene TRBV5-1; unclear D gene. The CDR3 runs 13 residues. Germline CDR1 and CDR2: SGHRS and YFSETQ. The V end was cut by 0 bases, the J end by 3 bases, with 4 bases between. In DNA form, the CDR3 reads TGCGCCAGCAGCTTGGATATTGGAAACACCATATATTTT. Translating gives CASSLDIGNTIYF.

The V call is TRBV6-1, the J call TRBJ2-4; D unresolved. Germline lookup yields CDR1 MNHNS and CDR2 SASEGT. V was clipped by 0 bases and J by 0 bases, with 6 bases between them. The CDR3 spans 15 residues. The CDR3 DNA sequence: TGTGCCAGCAGTGAAGCGCGAATAGCCAAAAACATTCAGTACTTC. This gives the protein CASSEARIAKNIQYF.

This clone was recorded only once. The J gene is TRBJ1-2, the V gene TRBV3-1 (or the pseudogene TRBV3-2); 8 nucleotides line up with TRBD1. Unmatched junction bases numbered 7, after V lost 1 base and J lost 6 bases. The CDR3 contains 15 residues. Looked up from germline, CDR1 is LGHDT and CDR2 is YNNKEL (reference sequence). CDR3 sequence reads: CASSQGPAGGDGYTF. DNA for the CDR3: TGTGCCAGCAGCCAAGGGCCGGCAGGGGGCGATGGCTACACCTTC.

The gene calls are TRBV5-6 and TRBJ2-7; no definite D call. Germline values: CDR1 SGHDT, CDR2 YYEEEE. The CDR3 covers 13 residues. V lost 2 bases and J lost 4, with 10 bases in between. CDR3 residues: CASSFFGRYEQYF. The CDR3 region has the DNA TGTGCCAGCAGCTTTTTCGGCAGATACGAGCAGTACTTC.

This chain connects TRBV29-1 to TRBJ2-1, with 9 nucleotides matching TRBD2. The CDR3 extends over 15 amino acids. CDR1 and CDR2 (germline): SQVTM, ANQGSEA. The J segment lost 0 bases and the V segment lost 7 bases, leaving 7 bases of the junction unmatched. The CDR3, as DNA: TGCAGCGGCAATCGAGCGGGGGGCTCCTACAATGAGCAGTTCTTC. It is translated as CSGNRAGGSYNEQFF.

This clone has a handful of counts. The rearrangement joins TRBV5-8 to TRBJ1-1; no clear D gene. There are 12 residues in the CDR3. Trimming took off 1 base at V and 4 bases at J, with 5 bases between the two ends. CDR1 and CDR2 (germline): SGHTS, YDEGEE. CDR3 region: CASSLISTEAFF. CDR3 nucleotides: TGTGCCAGCAGCTTGATCAGCACTGAAGCTTTCTTT.

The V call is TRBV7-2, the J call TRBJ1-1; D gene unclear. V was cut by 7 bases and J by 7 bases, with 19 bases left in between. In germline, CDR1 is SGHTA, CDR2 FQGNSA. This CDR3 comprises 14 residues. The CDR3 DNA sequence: TGTGCCAGCACCAGGAGGTCGGGTCCTCTTGAAGCTTTCTTT. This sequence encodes CASTRRSGPLEAFF.

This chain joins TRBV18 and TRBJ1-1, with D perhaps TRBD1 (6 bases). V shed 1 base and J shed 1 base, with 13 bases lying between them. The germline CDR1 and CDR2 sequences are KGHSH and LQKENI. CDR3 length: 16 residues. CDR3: CASSPRVQGRNTEAFF. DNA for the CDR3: TGTGCCAGCTCACCACGTGTTCAGGGGAGGAACACTGAAGCTTTCTTT.